The 32 T cell receptor beta chains presented below share a single source sample, sequenced in a study of blood T cell repertoires in COVID-19. Libraries were prepared by immunoSEQ multiplex PCR; TCRdb keeps only in-frame clonotypes and omits some of them. The data contain fewer than 200,000 clones, 70% to 90% of them singletons. Sequenced input: peripheral blood. All receptors come from a woman of 80 years or more with acute or convalescent COVID-19.

This rearrangement joins TRBV7-9 to TRBJ1-2; 7 bases align to TRBD1. The germline CDR1 and CDR2 sequences are SEHNR and FQNEAQ (reference sequence). The CDR3 extends over 11 amino acids. Trimming removed 11 bases from V and 5 bases from J; junction bases left unmatched: 5. In DNA, the CDR3 is TGTGCCGGTCAGGGGGTGTATGGCTACACCTTC. Residues: CAGQGVYGYTF.

This clone was observed a handful of times. The chain is built from TRBV19 and TRBJ1-1; D is possibly TRBD1 (5 bases). This CDR3 has 13 amino acids. V was clipped by 9 bases and J by 1 base, with 12 bases between them. Germline V gene lookup returns CDR1 LNHDA and CDR2 SQIVND (reference sequence). This CDR3 is CARHFRENTEAFF. The CDR3 DNA follows: TGTGCCAGACACTTCAGGGAGAACACTGAAGCTTTCTTT.

V and J are TRBV4-3 and TRBJ2-1, with 7 bases fitting TRBD2. The CDR3 loop spans 17 amino acids. J lost 4 bases, V lost 0 bases, and 9 bases had no gene match. CDR1 is LGHNA and CDR2 is YSLEER in the germline V gene. The CDR3 loop reads CASSQDGTGGTYNEQFF. The CDR3 coding sequence is TGCGCCAGCAGCCAAGATGGGACGGGGGGTACGTACAATGAGCAGTTCTTC.

This chain joins TRBV6-1 and TRBJ2-5; 11 bases are shared with TRBD2. Germline lookup yields CDR1 MNHNS and CDR2 SASEGT. This CDR3 is 15 amino acids long. With 2 bases clipped from V and 5 bases from J, the junction kept 4 bases outside the gene matches. CDR3 DNA: TGTGCCAGCAGTGAACAGGCTAGCGGGGGGGAGACCCAGTACTTC. Translation gives CASSEQASGGETQYF.

This chain uses TRBV4-1 with TRBJ1-3; a possible D gene is TRBD1 (6 bases). The CDR3 is 17 amino acids. Germline loops: CDR1 MGHRA, CDR2 YSYEKL. Trimming took off 0 bases at V and 0 bases at J, with 12 bases between the two ends. The CDR3 sequence is CASSQEGTPFSGNTIYF. As DNA, the CDR3 is TGCGCCAGCAGCCAAGAGGGGACACCGTTCTCTGGAAACACCATATATTTT.

The V and J genes are TRBV10-3 and TRBJ1-2; 8 nucleotides align to TRBD1. V trimming: 0 bases; J trimming: 8 bases; junction bases outside the gene matches: 5. Germline V gene data show CDR1 as ENHRY and CDR2 as SYGVKD. There are 14 residues in the CDR3. This chain's CDR3 is CAISESRTGKGYTF. CDR3 nucleotides: TGTGCCATCAGTGAGTCGCGGACAGGGAAAGGCTACACCTTC.

V is TRBV27 and J is TRBJ1-2, with a weak D call TRBD1 (6 bases). Germline values: CDR1 MNHEY, CDR2 SMNVEV (reference sequence). Trimming shortened V by 4 bases and J by 1 base, and 13 bases separated the two germline ends. This CDR3 has 15 amino acids. In DNA, the CDR3 is TGTGCCAGCAGTTCGCGGACAGATAGTAACTATGGCTACACCTTC. Its translation is CASSSRTDSNYGYTF.

The V call is TRBV6-2 or TRBV6-3, the J call TRBJ2-1, with 8 positions matching TRBD1. Germline trimming cut 5 bases from V and 2 bases from J; bases unmatched to any gene: 2. This CDR3 region has 14 residues. Per the germline V gene, CDR1 is MNHEY and CDR2 is SVGEGT. The CDR3 sequence is CASSDRGPYNEQFF. The DNA of the CDR3 is TGTGCCAGCAGTGACAGGGGACCCTACAATGAGCAGTTCTTC.

The chain uses TRBV15 and TRBJ1-2; perhaps TRBD1 as D (6 bases). The germline V gene has CDR1 LNHNV and CDR2 YYDKDF (reference sequence). V was cut by 3 bases and J by 1 base, with 18 bases left in between. The CDR3 length is 17 residues. The CDR3 bases are TGTGCCACCAGCAGGCTACCCCAACAGGGATTTAACTATGGCTACACCTTC. This encodes CATSRLPQQGFNYGYTF. The full variable domain, its missing parts supplied by reference TRBV15 and TRBJ1-2, is DAMVIQNPRYQVTQFGKPVTLSCSQTLNHNVMYWYQQKSSQAPKLLFHYYDKDFNNEADTPDNFQSRRPNTSFCFLDIRSPGLGDTAMYLCATSRLPQQGFNYGYTFGSGTRLTVV.

The chain has TRBV5-1 and TRBJ1-2; D is perhaps TRBD1 (5 bases). From germline, CDR1 is SGHRS and CDR2 YFSETQ. This CDR3 contains 14 residues. V lost 2 bases and J 3 bases, leaving 11 bases between the germline ends. Here the CDR3 DNA reads TGCGCCAGCAGCTTCCAGGGCGCAGACTATGGCTACACCTTC. Encoded protein: CASSFQGADYGYTF.

This chain connects TRBV5-1 to TRBJ1-1; 7 bases match TRBD1. From germline, CDR1 is SGHRS and CDR2 YFSETQ. The CDR3 is made up of 16 amino acids. The V and J ends lost 2 bases and 3 bases, in that order; junction bases with no gene match: 10. The CDR3 nucleotides read TGCGCCAGCAGCTTACAGTTCCGGGACAGCTACACTGAAGCTTTCTTT. Its translation is CASSLQFRDSYTEAFF.

This clone has a single count. The genes are TRBV2 and TRBJ1-4, with D possibly TRBD1 on 6 matching bases. The V gene lost 6 bases and the J gene lost 5 bases, with 13 bases spanning the gap. Germline lookup yields CDR1 SNHLY and CDR2 FYNNEI. The CDR3 runs to 14 residues. The chain's CDR3 is CASSGDIGNEKLFF. Here the CDR3 DNA reads TGTGCCAGCAGCGGGGACATAGGAAATGAAAAACTGTTTTTT.

The chain couples TRBV23-1 to TRBJ1-3; 7 bases line up with TRBD1. TRBV23-1 has ORF status, its function being uncertain. V was pared by 0 bases and J by 0 bases, with 5 bases of the junction left unmatched. CDR3 length: 17 residues. The CDR3 sequence: CASSQSLGTASGNTIYF. The CDR3 DNA reads as TGCGCCAGCAGTCAATCCCTTGGGACAGCCTCTGGAAACACCATATATTTT.

In nucleotides, the CDR3 is TGTGCCAGCAGCTTATTGGGAGGGAGCGAAAAACTGTTTTTT. This codes for CASSLLGGSEKLFF. The chain combines TRBV7-9 with TRBJ1-4; D is unresolved. V lost 2 bases to trimming and J lost 8 bases, with 12 bases between them. The CDR3 consists of 14 residues. CDR1 is SEHNR, CDR2 FQNEAQ, per germline (reference sequence).

This sequence joins TRBV12-3 or TRBV12-4 and TRBJ1-6; 7 nucleotides match TRBD1. The ends lost 5 bases at V and 7 bases at J; junction bases unmatched: 2. This CDR3 is built from 13 residues. In DNA, the CDR3 is TGTGCCAGCAGTCGGACAGGCAATTCACCCCTCCACTTT. Protein sequence: CASSRTGNSPLHF.

The V call is TRBV10-3, the J call TRBJ1-2, with D maybe TRBD1 (6 bases). Germline CDR1 reads ENHRY; CDR2 reads SYGVKD. V was trimmed by 0 bases and J by 1 base, leaving 6 bases between them. This CDR3 spans 14 amino acids. The CDR3 is CAISESGGNYGYTF. For the CDR3, the DNA is TGTGCCATCAGTGAGTCAGGGGGTAACTATGGCTACACCTTC.

The V gene is TRBV9, the J gene TRBJ2-3; possible D gene TRBD1, 8 bases. CDR3 length equals 16 residues. The V end was cut by 0 bases, the J end by 1 base, with 12 bases between. Germline V gene lookup returns CDR1 SGDLS and CDR2 YYNGEE. For the CDR3, the DNA is TGTGCCAGCAGCGTAGGGGGGGGACAGGGCACAGATACGCAGTATTTT. Amino acids: CASSVGGGQGTDTQYF.

The CDR3 sequence: CASSLAASTDTQYF. CDR3 DNA: TGTGCCAGCAGCTTAGCGGCTAGCACAGATACGCAGTATTTT. The V and J genes are TRBV7-2 and TRBJ2-3; D not certain. CDR1 is SGHTA and CDR2 is FQGNSA in the germline V gene. CDR3 length: 14 residues. V was cut by 0 bases and J by 0 bases, with 4 bases left in between.

This clone was observed once. J is TRBJ2-2 and V is TRBV11-2, with a possible D match to TRBD1 (5 bases). This CDR3 comprises 17 residues. Germline CDR1 and CDR2: SGHAT and FQNNGV. V was trimmed by 5 bases and J by 3 bases, leaving 19 bases between them. CDR3 residues: CASSPVRWTRDTGELFF. In DNA, the CDR3 is TGTGCCAGCAGCCCCGTGAGGTGGACAAGAGACACCGGGGAGCTGTTTTTT.

V is TRBV29-1 and J is TRBJ2-1; D is unresolved. CDR1 SQVTM and CDR2 ANQGSEA come from the germline V gene. The CDR3 has 11 residues. V shed 5 bases and J shed 9 bases, with 11 bases lying between them. CDR3 DNA sequence: TGCAGCGTTCGAGGTTCGATTGAGCAGTTCTTC. Residues: CSVRGSIEQFF.

The chain uses TRBV6-2 or TRBV6-3 and TRBJ1-2; 7 bases agree with TRBD1. Germline V CDR1 and CDR2: MNHEY, SVGEGT. With 5 bases clipped from V and 7 bases from J, the junction kept 10 bases outside the gene matches. The CDR3 extends over 14 amino acids. This CDR3 reads CASSDYRGSAGYTF. The CDR3 DNA reads TGTGCCAGCAGTGACTACAGGGGATCGGCTGGCTACACCTTC.

The chain couples TRBV6-5 to TRBJ1-3; no clear D gene. V lost 5 bases to trimming and J lost 4 bases, with 15 bases between them. There are 15 residues in the CDR3. Germline values: CDR1 MNHEY, CDR2 SVGAGI. CDR3 amino acids: CASSHLVTGGNTIYF. Here the CDR3 DNA reads TGTGCCAGCAGTCATCTTGTCACGGGAGGAAACACCATATATTTT.

This clone came up once. This chain uses TRBV7-9 with TRBJ2-1, with TRBD1 identical over 8 bases. J gave up 6 bases and V 6 bases, and 13 bases lay outside the gene matches. The CDR3 runs to 16 residues. Germline CDR1 SEHNR, CDR2 FQNEAQ (reference sequence). This chain's CDR3 is CASSLSWDRRANEQFF. CDR3 bases: TGTGCCAGCAGTCTTTCCTGGGACAGGAGGGCCAATGAGCAGTTCTTC. Complete variable domain (other parts from reference TRBV7-9 and TRBJ2-1): DTGVSQNPRHKITKRGQNVTFRCDPISEHNRLYWYRQTLGQGPEFLTYFQNEAQLEKSRLLSDRFSAERPKGSFSTLEIQRTEQGDSAMYLCASSLSWDRRANEQFFGPGTRLTVL.

This clone has only one observation. The rearrangement links TRBV5-6 to TRBJ2-1, with 7 nucleotides matching TRBD1. The CDR3 sequence is 14 residues long. CDR1 is SGHDT and CDR2 is YYEEEE in the germline V gene. Trimming took 7 bases from V and 5 from J; bases not matched to a gene: 9. The CDR3 here is CASRRGTVNNEQFF. For the CDR3, the DNA is TGTGCCAGCCGTAGGGGGACAGTAAACAATGAGCAGTTCTTC.

The chain couples TRBV3-1 (or the pseudogene TRBV3-2) to TRBJ2-3, with a tentative D call TRBD1 (6 bases). V lost 5 bases, J lost 0 bases, and 12 bases lay in between. Germline CDR1 LGHDT, CDR2 YNNKEL (reference sequence). The CDR3 runs to 15 residues. This CDR3 reads CASSNFRGSTDTQYF. The CDR3 DNA follows: TGTGCCAGCAGCAACTTCAGGGGCAGCACAGATACGCAGTATTTT.

Written as DNA, the CDR3 is TGTGCCAGCAGCTTAGCCCCAGGGGCTAACTATGGCTACACCTTC. Protein: CASSLAPGANYGYTF. The chain combines TRBV7-2 with TRBJ1-2; possibly TRBD1 for D (6 bases). V lost 0 bases and J 0 bases, leaving 8 bases between the germline ends. This CDR3 contains 15 residues. Germline V gives CDR1 SGHTA, CDR2 FQGNSA.

This sequence joins TRBV11-2 and TRBJ2-7; D remains ambiguous. CDR1 and CDR2 (germline): SGHAT, FQNNGV. The CDR3 has 12 residues. Deletions cut 7 bases from V and 7 bases from J, with 14 bases between. As DNA, the CDR3 is TGTGCCAGCACCGCGAGACAATGGGAGCAGTACTTC. This gives the protein CASTARQWEQYF.

This clone was recorded only once. The chain's CDR3 is CASSRRTSGRSYNEQFF. The CDR3 DNA is TGTGCCAGCAGCCGTCGCACTAGCGGGAGATCCTACAATGAGCAGTTCTTC. This chain connects TRBV3-1 (or the pseudogene TRBV3-2) to TRBJ2-1, with 11 bases matching TRBD2. The CDR3 is made up of 17 amino acids. Trimming removed 4 bases from V and 1 base from J; junction bases left unmatched: 6. Per germline, CDR1 LGHDT and CDR2 YNNKEL (reference sequence).

The chain combines TRBV7-8 with TRBJ2-1, with D possibly TRBD2 on 6 matching bases. CDR1 is SGHVS and CDR2 is FQNEAQ in the germline V gene. The length of the CDR3 is 16 residues. Trimming took 1 base from V and 6 from J, leaving 16 bases between them. The CDR3 loop is CASSLVSGGIANEQFF. CDR3 bases: TGTGCCAGCAGCTTAGTGTCTGGGGGGATTGCCAATGAGCAGTTCTTC. Together with reference TRBV7-8 and TRBJ2-1, the CDR3 gives the full variable domain: GAGVSQSPRYKVAKRGQDVALRCDPISGHVSLFWYQQALGQGPEFLTYFQNEAQLDKSGLPSDRFFAERPEGSVSTLKIQRTQQEDSAVYLCASSLVSGGIANEQFFGPGTRLTVL.

The chain couples TRBV7-2 to TRBJ1-2, with 7 nucleotides matching TRBD1. Per the germline V gene, CDR1 is SGHTA and CDR2 is FQGNSA. The CDR3 has 16 amino acids. Germline trimming cut 1 base from V and 2 bases from J; bases unmatched to any gene: 7. The CDR3 reads CASSLGGTDRNYGYTF. The CDR3, as DNA: TGTGCCAGCAGCTTAGGAGGGACAGATAGAAACTATGGCTACACCTTC.

V usage is TRBV6-9 and J usage is TRBJ2-5, with no clear D. V gave up 4 bases and J gave up 2 bases, with 14 bases separating them. The germline V gene has CDR1 MNHGY and CDR2 SVAAGI. The CDR3 is 15 residues long. CDR3 in amino acids: CASSSPHYGQETQYF. The CDR3, as DNA: TGTGCCAGCAGTTCCCCCCACTATGGACAAGAGACCCAGTACTTC.

The chain uses TRBV10-1 and TRBJ1-2; a possible D gene is TRBD1 (5 bases). V gave up 5 bases and J gave up 1 base, with 8 bases separating them. Germline V gives CDR1 WNHNN, CDR2 SYGVQD (reference sequence). The CDR3 totals 13 residues. The CDR3 region is CASSPGLNYGYTF. The CDR3 bases are TGCGCCAGCAGTCCAGGGCTTAACTATGGCTACACCTTC.